Shown below are 18 T cell receptor beta chains from a single sample sequenced in a study of early T cells in non-severe SARS-CoV-2 infection. One entry per CDR3 protein results from TCRdb running MiXCR on the 5' RACE reads. The table includes about 60,000 distinct CDR3 sequences, around 5.2% detected once. Sequencing was carried out using whole blood. The receptors shown here come from an adult who was a healthcare worker with PCR-confirmed SARS-CoV-2 infection or an uninfected control (not recorded which).

This clonotype was recorded at least ten times. The CDR3 reads CASSREGAVDEQYF. The CDR3, as DNA: TGTGCCAGCAGCCGAGAGGGGGCAGTAGACGAGCAGTACTTC. The chain uses TRBV7-9 and TRBJ2-7; 7 nucleotides align to TRBD1. This CDR3 is 14 amino acids long. Trimming removed 5 bases from V and 5 bases from J; junction bases left unmatched: 9. Germline-derived CDR1 and CDR2 are SEHNR and FQNEAQ (reference sequence).

This clonotype was detected many times. The chain has TRBV7-9 and TRBJ2-7, with D hard to call. The germline V gene encodes CDR1 SEHNR and CDR2 FQNEAQ (reference sequence). Between the trimmed V and J ends, which lost 2 bases and 1 base, there was a span of 9 bases. This CDR3 is 14 amino acids long. The CDR3 DNA reads TGTGCCAGCAGCTTAAAGTCGGGTTCCTACGAGCAGTACTTC. Encoded protein: CASSLKSGSYEQYF.

There are many counts of this clonotype. One end of the junction fails to match germline, which may point to a read error. This chain connects TRBV29-1 to TRBJ1-1; unclear D gene. CDR3 length: 10 amino acids. Germline V gene data show CDR1 as SQVTM and CDR2 as ANQGSEA. For the CDR3, the DNA is TGTTCTACCGCCGCCGGTGAAGCTTTCTTT. This gives the protein CSTAAGEAFF.

This clonotype showed up just a few times. The gene calls are TRBV12-3 or TRBV12-4 and TRBJ2-7; TRBD1 matches at 8 bases. V was clipped by 5 bases and J by 4 bases; unmatched bases: 7. The CDR3 length is 14 residues. CDR3 loop: CASSLTGERYEQYF. CDR3 DNA: TGTGCCAGCAGTCTGACAGGGGAGCGGTACGAGCAGTACTTC.

V and J are TRBV29-1 and TRBJ2-3; D may be TRBD2 (7 bases). Looked up from germline, CDR1 is SQVTM and CDR2 is ANQGSEA. CDR3 length: 13 amino acids. Deletions cut 6 bases from V and 4 bases from J, with 14 bases between. The CDR3 region has the DNA TGCAGCGTAGCCGCGGGGGCCGCAGATACGCAGTATTTT. Its protein product is CSVAAGAADTQYF.

This chain connects TRBV10-2 to TRBJ1-1; 12 bases align to TRBD1. Trimming at V came to 5 bases and at J to 4 bases, leaving 5 bases not matched to a gene. Germline values: CDR1 WSHSY, CDR2 SAAADI. The CDR3 consists of 15 residues. CDR3 coding DNA: TGCGCCAGCAGTTTCCCGGGACAGGGGGCCACTGAAGCTTTCTTT. It is translated as CASSFPGQGATEAFF.

This clonotype was counted ten times or more. V gene TRBV6-5 combines with J gene TRBJ1-6, with D possibly matching TRBD1 (5 bases). The V gene lost 4 bases and the J gene lost 2 bases, with 6 bases spanning the gap. The CDR3 is 14 residues long. Germline values: CDR1 MNHEY, CDR2 SVGAGI. The CDR3 nucleotides read TGTGCCAGCAGTTGGACACCCTATAATTCACCCCTCCACTTT. It codes for CASSWTPYNSPLHF.

The V call is TRBV6-1, the J call TRBJ2-6; D possibly corresponds to TRBD2 (7 bases). The CDR3 runs to 16 residues. Germline lookup yields CDR1 MNHNS and CDR2 SASEGT. V dropped 4 bases and J dropped 0 bases, with 10 bases sitting between them. CDR3 region: CASSGGGLSGANVLTF. In nucleotides, the CDR3 is TGTGCCAGCAGTGGGGGGGGCCTCTCTGGGGCCAACGTCCTGACTTTC.

This chain uses TRBV3-1 with TRBJ2-7; D remains ambiguous. The ends were cut back, 6 bases at V and 3 bases at J, with 6 bases in the middle. Germline CDR1 is LGHDT and CDR2 is YNNKEL (reference sequence). The CDR3 length is 11 residues. The CDR3 sequence: CASRGFYEQYF. The CDR3 DNA follows: TGTGCCAGCAGGGGATTCTACGAGCAGTACTTC.

This clonotype was seen more than once but under ten times. This chain uses TRBV6-2 or TRBV6-3 with TRBJ2-3; 7 bases are a match to TRBD2. CDR1 and CDR2 (germline): MNHEY, SVGEGT. V dropped 6 bases and J dropped 0; count of bases not matched to a gene: 6. This CDR3 has 15 amino acids. CDR3 DNA: TGTGCCAGCAGCCTACTAGCGATGAGCACAGATACGCAGTATTTT. Translating gives CASSLLAMSTDTQYF.

In its sample, this clonotype was seen many times. V and J are TRBV12-3 or TRBV12-4 and TRBJ2-1; possible D gene TRBD1, 6 bases. CDR3 length: 14 amino acids. Trimming left V 3 bases short and J 2 bases short, with 8 bases between. The CDR3 nucleotides are TGTGCCAGCAGTTTGCAGGGGCCCTACAATGAGCAGTTCTTC. Its protein is CASSLQGPYNEQFF.

The V gene is TRBV5-5, the J gene TRBJ1-1; 10 bases align to TRBD1. The V segment lost 4 bases and the J segment 10 bases; nucleotides outside the gene matches: 13. CDR1 and CDR2 (germline): SGHKS, YYEKEE (reference sequence). This CDR3 is 15 amino acids long. The CDR3 spells CASSARQGAPSGAFF. The CDR3 region has the DNA TGTGCCAGCAGCGCAAGACAGGGGGCGCCTTCTGGAGCTTTCTTT.

This clonotype has ten or more counts. This chain joins TRBV6-6 and TRBJ2-1, with D maybe TRBD1 (6 bases). CDR1 and CDR2 from the germline V gene are MNHNY and SVGAGI (reference sequence). There are 13 residues in the CDR3. Between the trimmed V and J ends, which lost 5 bases and 8 bases, there was a span of 13 bases. CDR3 region: CASSTPRGHEQFF. CDR3 nucleotide sequence: TGTGCCAGCAGTACACCCAGGGGTCATGAGCAGTTCTTC.

This clonotype was detected many times. This chain joins TRBV7-8 and TRBJ1-5; 7 nucleotides match TRBD1. V lost 5 bases and J lost 4; bases outside the gene matches: 8. The germline V gene encodes CDR1 SGHVS and CDR2 FQNEAQ. CDR3 length equals 15 residues. The CDR3 DNA follows: TGTGCCAGCAGCCGGGGGGGACAGACAAATCAGCCCCAGCATTTT. Translating it yields CASSRGGQTNQPQHF. The full variable domain, completed using reference TRBV7-8 and TRBJ1-5, is GAGVSQSPRYKVAKRGQDVALRCDPISGHVSLFWYQQALGQGPEFLTYFQNEAQLDKSGLPSDRFFAERPEGSVSTLKIQRTQQEDSAVYLCASSRGGQTNQPQHFGDGTRLSIL.

The rearrangement joins TRBV15 to TRBJ1-1; 8 nucleotides agree with TRBD1. Germline V gene data show CDR1 as LNHNV and CDR2 as YYDKDF (reference sequence). CDR3 length: 14 residues. V shed 3 bases and J 1 base; nucleotides not matched to a gene: 1. CDR3 region: CATSRTGANTEAFF. CDR3 nucleotide sequence: TGTGCCACCAGCAGGACAGGGGCGAACACTGAAGCTTTCTTT.

This clonotype came up a few times. J is TRBJ2-7 and V is TRBV20-1, with D perhaps TRBD2 (5 bases). V gave up 6 bases and J gave up 0 bases, with 15 bases separating them. Germline assignment: CDR1 DFQATT and CDR2 SNEGSKA (reference sequence). The CDR3 runs 14 residues. DNA for the CDR3: TGCAGTGCAACGGACGAGGGATTCTCCTACGAGCAGTACTTC. Amino acid sequence: CSATDEGFSYEQYF.

In its sample, this clonotype was seen a few times. The chain employs TRBV27 and TRBJ1-5; the match to TRBD1 covers 10 bases. The CDR3 is 13 amino acids. Germline CDR1 and CDR2: MNHEY and SMNVEV (reference sequence). V gave up 7 bases and J gave up 10 bases; unmatched junction bases: 7. The CDR3 DNA reads TGTGCCAGCAACAAAGGGACAGGGGATCCCCAGCATTTT. Protein: CASNKGTGDPQHF.

This clonotype was detected many times. This chain's CDR3 is CASSFTDSVEKLFF. DNA for the CDR3: TGTGCCAGCAGTTTTACGGACTCCGTGGAAAAACTGTTTTTT. This chain joins TRBV12-3 or TRBV12-4 and TRBJ1-4; D unclear. The CDR3 consists of 14 residues. Trimming shortened V by 3 bases and J by 8 bases, and 13 bases separated the two germline ends.